This paragraph covers one TCR beta chain sequence. CDR3 size: 16 residues. Germline V CDR1 and CDR2: SGHTA, FQGNSA. Each UMI, carrying a 6-nucleotide sample barcode, came from template switching. TCRdb reprocessed the 5' RACE reads and reports one entry per CDR3 protein, with no DNA. The listing records 210,000 or so distinct CDR3 sequences. These data belong to a study of monozygotic twins with inflammatory bowel disease. This chain links TRBV7-2 with TRBJ2-3; as DNA is missing, the TRBD1 call by TCRdb cannot be tested. This receptor was taken from a human donor with ulcerative colitis or Crohn's disease, or a healthy co-twin of an affected twin (not recorded which). What was sequenced was blood. CDR3 residues: CASSHGTSPLTDTQYF.